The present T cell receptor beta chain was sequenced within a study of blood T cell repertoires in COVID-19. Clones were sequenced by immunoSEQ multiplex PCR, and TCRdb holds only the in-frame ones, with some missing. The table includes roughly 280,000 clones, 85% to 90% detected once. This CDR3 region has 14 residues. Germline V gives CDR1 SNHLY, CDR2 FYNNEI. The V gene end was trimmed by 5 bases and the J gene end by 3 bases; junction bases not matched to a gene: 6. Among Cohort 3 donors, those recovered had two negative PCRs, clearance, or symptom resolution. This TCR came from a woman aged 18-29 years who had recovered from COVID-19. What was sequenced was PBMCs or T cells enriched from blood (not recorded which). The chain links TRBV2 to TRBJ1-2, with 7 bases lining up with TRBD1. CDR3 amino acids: CASSLDRVDYGYTF. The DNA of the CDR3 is TGTGCCAGCAGTTTAGACAGGGTGGACTATGGCTACACCTTC.